This TCR beta chain was identified in a study of blood T cell repertoires in COVID-19. Overall study: Acute and convalescent COVID-19 specimens originated in the United States, Italy and Spain. PBMCs, B-cell-depleted T cells, or T cells provided the cDNA or gDNA that made up the material.

This CDR3 region has 16 residues. Trimming stripped 3 bases from V and 0 bases from J, with 12 bases between. Germline V gene data show CDR1 as KGHSH and CDR2 as LQKENI. Original analysis: Estimated nucleated cell counts came from reference gene primer amplification. Clones were sequenced by immunoSEQ multiplex PCR, and TCRdb holds only the in-frame ones, with some missing. That table gives V, J and clone size, and the DNA gave D and trimming. The data hold about 69,000 clones, with more than 70% observed a single time. The TCR originated in a human donor in a cohort sampled during active COVID-19. The V and J genes are TRBV18 and TRBJ1-3; D not resolved. Input material: peripheral blood. CDR3 sequence: CASSPQAEHSGNTIYF. The CDR3 DNA reads TGTGCCAGCTCACCTCAAGCCGAGCACTCTGGAAACACCATATATTTT.